The clone carrying this TCR beta chain has just a few counts. The data derive from a study of T cell changes during pregnancy in multiple sclerosis. Trimming left V 6 bases short and J 4 bases short, with 15 bases between. Looked up from germline, CDR1 is LNHDA and CDR2 is SQIVND (reference sequence). This CDR3 spans 14 amino acids. The protocol was immunoSEQ multiplex PCR, while the TCRdb copy is restricted to in-frame clones and leaves out a portion. The sample carries around 96,000 clones, 94% recorded once. The rearrangement joins TRBV19 to TRBJ1-2; no clear D gene. The sequence came from a female donor in good health, enrolled as a control in a pregnancy study. The source material was peripheral blood, sampled after pregnancy. The CDR3 is CASSPHQSLYGYTF. Written as DNA, the CDR3 is TGTGCCAGTAGCCCTCATCAGTCCCTCTATGGCTACACCTTC.